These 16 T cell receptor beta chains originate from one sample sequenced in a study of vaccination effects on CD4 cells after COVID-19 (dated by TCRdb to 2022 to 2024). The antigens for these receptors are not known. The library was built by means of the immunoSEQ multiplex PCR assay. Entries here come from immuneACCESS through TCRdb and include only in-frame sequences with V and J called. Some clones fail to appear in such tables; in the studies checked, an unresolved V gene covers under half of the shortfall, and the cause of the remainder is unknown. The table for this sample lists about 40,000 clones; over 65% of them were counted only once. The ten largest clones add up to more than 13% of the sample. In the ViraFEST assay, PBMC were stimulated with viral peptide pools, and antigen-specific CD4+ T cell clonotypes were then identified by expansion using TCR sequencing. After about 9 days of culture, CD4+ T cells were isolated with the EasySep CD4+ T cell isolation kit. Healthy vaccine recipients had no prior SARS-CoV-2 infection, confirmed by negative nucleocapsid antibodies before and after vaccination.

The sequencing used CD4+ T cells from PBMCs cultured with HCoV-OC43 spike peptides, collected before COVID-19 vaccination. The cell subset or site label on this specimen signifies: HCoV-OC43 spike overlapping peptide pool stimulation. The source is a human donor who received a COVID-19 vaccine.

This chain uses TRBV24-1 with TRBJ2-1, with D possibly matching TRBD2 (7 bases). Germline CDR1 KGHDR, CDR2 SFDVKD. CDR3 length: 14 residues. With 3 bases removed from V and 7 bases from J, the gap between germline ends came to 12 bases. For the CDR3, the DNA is TGTGCCACCAGTGATCCGAGGGGGGGTAATGAGCAGTTCTTC. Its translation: CATSDPRGGNEQFF.

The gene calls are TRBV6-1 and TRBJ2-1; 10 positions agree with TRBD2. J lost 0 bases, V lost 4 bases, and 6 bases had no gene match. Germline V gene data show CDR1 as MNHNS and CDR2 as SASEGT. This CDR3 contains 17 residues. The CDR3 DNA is TGTGCCAGCAGTGCCTCATTAGCGGGGGGCTCCTACAATGAGCAGTTCTTC. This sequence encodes CASSASLAGGSYNEQFF.

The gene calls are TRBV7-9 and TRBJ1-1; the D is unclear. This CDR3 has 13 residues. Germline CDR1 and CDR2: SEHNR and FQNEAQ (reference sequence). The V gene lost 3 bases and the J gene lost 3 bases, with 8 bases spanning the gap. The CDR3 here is CASSFFADTEAFF. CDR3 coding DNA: TGTGCCAGCAGCTTTTTCGCGGACACTGAAGCTTTCTTT. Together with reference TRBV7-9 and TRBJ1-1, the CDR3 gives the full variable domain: DTGVSQNPRHKITKRGQNVTFRCDPISEHNRLYWYRQTLGQGPEFLTYFQNEAQLEKSRLLSDRFSAERPKGSFSTLEIQRTEQGDSAMYLCASSFFADTEAFFGQGTRLTVV.

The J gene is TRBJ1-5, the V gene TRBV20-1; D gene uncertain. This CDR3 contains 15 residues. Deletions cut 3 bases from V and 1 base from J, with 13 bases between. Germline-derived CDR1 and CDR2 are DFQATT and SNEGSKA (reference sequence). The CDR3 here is CSASTRFASNQPQHF. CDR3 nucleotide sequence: TGCAGTGCTAGTACCAGGTTTGCGAGCAATCAGCCCCAGCATTTT.

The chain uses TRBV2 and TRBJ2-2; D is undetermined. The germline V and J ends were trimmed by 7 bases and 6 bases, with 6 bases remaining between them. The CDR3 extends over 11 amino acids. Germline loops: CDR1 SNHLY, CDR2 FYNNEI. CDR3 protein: CASKRAGELFF. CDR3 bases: TGTGCCAGCAAAAGGGCCGGGGAGCTGTTTTTT.

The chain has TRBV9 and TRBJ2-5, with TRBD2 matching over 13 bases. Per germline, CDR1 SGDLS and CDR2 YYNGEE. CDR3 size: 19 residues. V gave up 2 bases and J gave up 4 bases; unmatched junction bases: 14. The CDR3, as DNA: TGTGCCAGCAGCGTCGACCGACTAGCGGGAGGCTTTAGTCGAGAGACCCAGTACTTC. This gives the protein CASSVDRLAGGFSRETQYF.

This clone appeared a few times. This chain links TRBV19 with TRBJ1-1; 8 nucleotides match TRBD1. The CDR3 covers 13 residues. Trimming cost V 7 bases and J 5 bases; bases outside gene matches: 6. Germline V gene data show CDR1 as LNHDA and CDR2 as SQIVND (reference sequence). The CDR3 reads CASIGQGGTEAFF. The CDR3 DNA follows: TGTGCCAGTATTGGACAGGGTGGGACTGAAGCTTTCTTT.

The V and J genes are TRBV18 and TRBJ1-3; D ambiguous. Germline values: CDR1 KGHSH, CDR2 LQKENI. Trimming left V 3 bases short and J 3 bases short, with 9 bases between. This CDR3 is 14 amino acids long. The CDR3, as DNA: TGTGCCAGCTCACCTATCGCAGTTGGAAACACCATATATTTT. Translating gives CASSPIAVGNTIYF. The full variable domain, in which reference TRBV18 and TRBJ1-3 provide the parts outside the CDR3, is NAGVMQNPRHLVRRRGQEARLRCSPMKGHSHVYWYRQLPEEGLKFMVYLQKENIIDESGMPKERFSAEFPKEGPSILRIQQVVRGDSAAYFCASSPIAVGNTIYFGEGSWLTVV.

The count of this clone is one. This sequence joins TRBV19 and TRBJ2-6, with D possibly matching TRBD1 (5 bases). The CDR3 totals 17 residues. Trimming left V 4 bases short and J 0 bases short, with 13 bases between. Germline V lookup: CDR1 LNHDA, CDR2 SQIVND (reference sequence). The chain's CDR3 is CASSNIRQISGANVLTF. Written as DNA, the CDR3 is TGTGCCAGTAGTAATATCAGACAGATCTCTGGGGCCAACGTCCTGACTTTC. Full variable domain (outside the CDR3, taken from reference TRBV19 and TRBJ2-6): DGGITQSPKYLFRKEGQNVTLSCEQNLNHDAMYWYRQDPGQGLRLIYYSQIVNDFQKGDIAEGYSVSREKKESFPLTVTSAQKNPTAFYLCASSNIRQISGANVLTFGAGSRLTVL.

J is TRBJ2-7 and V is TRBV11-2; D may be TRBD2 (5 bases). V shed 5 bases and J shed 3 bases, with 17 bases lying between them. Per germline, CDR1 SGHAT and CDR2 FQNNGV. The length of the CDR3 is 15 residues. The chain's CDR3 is CASSPERFKGYEQYF. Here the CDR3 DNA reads TGTGCCAGCAGCCCGGAGCGGTTTAAAGGCTACGAGCAGTACTTC.

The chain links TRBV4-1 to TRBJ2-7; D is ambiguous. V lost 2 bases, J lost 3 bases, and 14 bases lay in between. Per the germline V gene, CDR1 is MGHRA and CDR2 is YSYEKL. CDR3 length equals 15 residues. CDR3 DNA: TGCGCCAGCAGCCAAACGACACAGAGGAGCTACGAGCAGTACTTC. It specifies CASSQTTQRSYEQYF.

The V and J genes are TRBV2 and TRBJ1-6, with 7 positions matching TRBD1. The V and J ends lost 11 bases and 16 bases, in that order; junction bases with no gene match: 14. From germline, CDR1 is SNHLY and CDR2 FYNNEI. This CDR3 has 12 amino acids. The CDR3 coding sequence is TGTGCCGTACACGACAGGGACTGGGGTCTCCACTTT. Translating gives CAVHDRDWGLHF.

CDR3 residues: CAITKILNTEAFF. The CDR3 DNA reads TGTGCCATCACCAAGATACTGAACACTGAAGCTTTCTTT. The chain joins TRBV10-3 to TRBJ1-1, with D uncertain. V lost 7 bases and J 0 bases, leaving 9 bases between the germline ends. The CDR3 sequence is 13 residues long. Germline V gene lookup returns CDR1 ENHRY and CDR2 SYGVKD.

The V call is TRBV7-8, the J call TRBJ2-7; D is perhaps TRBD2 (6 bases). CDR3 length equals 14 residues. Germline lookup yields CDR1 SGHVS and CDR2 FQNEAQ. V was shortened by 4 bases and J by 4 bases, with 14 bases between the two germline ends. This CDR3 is CASSSHGTEYEQYF. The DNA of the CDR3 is TGTGCCAGCAGCTCTCACGGGACTGAATACGAGCAGTACTTC.

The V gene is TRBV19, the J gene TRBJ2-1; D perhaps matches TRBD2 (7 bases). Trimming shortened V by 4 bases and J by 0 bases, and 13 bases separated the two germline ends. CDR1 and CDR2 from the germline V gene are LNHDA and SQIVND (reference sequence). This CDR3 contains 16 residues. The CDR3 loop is CASSTGGPVSYNEQFF. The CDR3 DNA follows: TGTGCCAGTAGTACCGGGGGGCCCGTCTCCTACAATGAGCAGTTCTTC.

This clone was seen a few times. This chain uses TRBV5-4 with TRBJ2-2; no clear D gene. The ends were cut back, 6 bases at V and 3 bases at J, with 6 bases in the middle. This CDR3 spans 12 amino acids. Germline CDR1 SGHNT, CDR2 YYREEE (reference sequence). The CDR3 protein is CASNWDTGELFF. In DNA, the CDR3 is TGTGCCAGCAATTGGGACACCGGGGAGCTGTTTTTT.